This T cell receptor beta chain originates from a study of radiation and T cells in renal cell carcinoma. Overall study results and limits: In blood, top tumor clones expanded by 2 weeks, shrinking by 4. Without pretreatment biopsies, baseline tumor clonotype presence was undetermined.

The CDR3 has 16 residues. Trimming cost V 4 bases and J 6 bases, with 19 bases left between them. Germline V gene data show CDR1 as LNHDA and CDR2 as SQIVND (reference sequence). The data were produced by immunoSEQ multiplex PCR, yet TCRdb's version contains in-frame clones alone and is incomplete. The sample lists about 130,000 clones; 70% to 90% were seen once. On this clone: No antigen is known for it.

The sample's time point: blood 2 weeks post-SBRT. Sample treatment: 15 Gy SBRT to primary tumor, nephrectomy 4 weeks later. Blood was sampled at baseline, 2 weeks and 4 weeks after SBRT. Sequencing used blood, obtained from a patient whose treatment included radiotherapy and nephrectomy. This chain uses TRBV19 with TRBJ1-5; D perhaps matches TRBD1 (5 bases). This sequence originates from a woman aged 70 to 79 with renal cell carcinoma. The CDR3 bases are TGTGCCAGTAGTAGACAGAAGGTGGGTAATGGTCAGCCCCAGCATTTT. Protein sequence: CASSRQKVGNGQPQHF.